This is a list of T cell receptor beta chains from one sample in a study of circulating and synovial CD4+ cells in juvenile arthritis. Assay used: immunoSEQ multiplex PCR; TCRdb lists only in-frame clones, some missing. The sample holds 30,000 or so clones, more than 90% seen once. Specimen: CD4+ T cells from blood. Source of these receptors: a human donor with juvenile idiopathic arthritis. The CDR3 runs from the conserved cysteine through the conserved F or W. A D gene is named only where the DNA matches it firmly. A row's size may be missing; if present it is once, few, many or a size class.

v_gene	j_gene	d_gene	abundance	CDR3nt	CDR3aa
TRBV14	TRBJ2-3	TRBD2	NA	TGTGCCAGCAGCCAAGATGTGCGGGGGGGCTCAGATACGCAGTATTTT	CASSQDVRGGSDTQYF
TRBV7-3	TRBJ2-3	TRBD2	NA	TGTGCCAGCAGCTCAAGGACTAGCGGAGCAGATACGCAGTATTTT	CASSSRTSGADTQYF
TRBV27	TRBJ2-7	TRBD1	few	TGTGCCAGCAGTTTAAGGTCGACAGGGGGCGCGGGGGAGCAGTACTTC	CASSLRSTGGAGEQYF
TRBV9	TRBJ2-3	TRBD2	NA	TGTGCCAGCAACGCCGGGACAGGGTTGTTTAGCGGGGGGGCCGAGATCACAGATACGCAGTATTTT	CASNAGTGLFSGGAEITDTQYF
TRBV6-1	TRBJ2-7	NA	NA	TGTGCCAGCAGTAGACTGGACAGATACGAGCAGTACTTC	CASSRLDRYEQYF
TRBV6-1	TRBJ1-3	NA	NA	TGTGCCAGCAGCGAAGCAGGGGCGGGAAACACCATATATTTT	CASSEAGAGNTIYF
TRBV10-2	TRBJ2-1	NA	NA	TGCGCCAGCAGTGAGTCCCCCGGGAGAGGGAATGAGCAGTTCTTC	CASSESPGRGNEQFF
TRBV5-4	TRBJ1-2	NA	NA	TGTGCCAGCAGCCCAGACCGGACTACAAGAGGCTACACCTTC	CASSPDRTTRGYTF
TRBV11-2	TRBJ2-1	NA	once	TGTGCCAGCAGCCTACTTACAGGAAACAATGAGCAGTTCTTC	CASSLLTGNNEQFF
TRBV14	TRBJ2-7	TRBD1	NA	TGTGCCAGCAGCCAAGGATCGGGACAGGGATACGAGCAGTACTTC	CASSQGSGQGYEQYF
TRBV28	TRBJ2-3	TRBD1	once	TGTGCCAGCAATTTACCGGGACAGGGCCAGCATACGCAGTATTTT	CASNLPGQGQHTQYF